A single sample gave rise to the 13 T cell receptor beta chains below, sequenced in a study of blood T cells in healthy people across ages. Alongside a J-beta primer mix, a sample-barcoded 5' primer served in a second PCR lasting about 7 to 12 cycles. Each CDR3 protein gets one entry after TCRdb re-called the 5' RACE reads with MiXCR. The table lists about 1.5 million distinct CDR3 sequences, roughly 43% of them singletons. Source material: blood. Receptor source: a woman aged 18 to 35 in good health.

Only one count was recorded for this clonotype. This chain links TRBV6-5 with TRBJ2-5, with TRBD2 matching over 12 bases. Germline-derived CDR1 and CDR2 are MNHEY and SVGAGI. The CDR3 runs to 14 residues. Trimming removed 7 bases from V and 11 bases from J; junction bases left unmatched: 11. The DNA for the CDR3 is TGTGCCAGCACCGAGACTAGCGGGAGCGATGAGCAGTACTTC. This codes for CASTETSGSDEQYF.

This chain links TRBV18 with TRBJ2-4; D unclear. This CDR3 has 13 residues. Germline-derived CDR1 and CDR2 are KGHSH and LQKENI. Deletions cut 3 bases from V and 3 bases from J, with 6 bases between. CDR3 DNA sequence: TGTGCCAGCTCACCTTTCAGCAAAAACATTCAGTACTTC. Its translation: CASSPFSKNIQYF.

This clonotype was observed a handful of times. The V call is TRBV29-1, the J call TRBJ2-7; D not resolved. This CDR3 is built from 14 residues. Trimming cost V 7 bases and J 3 bases, with 19 bases left between them. Germline V gene lookup returns CDR1 SQVTM and CDR2 ANQGSEA. The CDR3 spells CSALLAHLGYEQYF. The CDR3 coding sequence is TGCAGCGCCTTGTTGGCGCATCTGGGCTACGAGCAGTACTTC.

This clonotype has just a few counts. The chain links TRBV6-5 to TRBJ2-3; D gene ambiguous. Deletions cut 6 bases from V and 4 bases from J, with 11 bases between. CDR1 is MNHEY, CDR2 SVGAGI, per germline. The CDR3 totals 13 residues. The CDR3 sequence: CASRKRIADTQYF. CDR3 DNA: TGTGCCAGCAGAAAACGGATCGCAGATACGCAGTATTTT.

The V gene is TRBV11-2, the J gene TRBJ1-4; D gene ambiguous. The CDR3 is 12 amino acids. V shed 5 bases and J shed 6 bases, with 7 bases lying between them. From germline, CDR1 is SGHAT and CDR2 FQNNGV. This CDR3 reads CASSRPYEKLFF. The CDR3, as DNA: TGTGCCAGCAGCCGGCCGTATGAAAAACTGTTTTTT. Supplemented by reference TRBV11-2 and TRBJ1-4, the full variable domain reads EAGVAQSPRYKIIEKRQSVAFWCNPISGHATLYWYQQILGQGPKLLIQFQNNGVVDDSQLPKDRFSAERLKGVDSTLKIQPAKLEDSAVYLCASSRPYEKLFFGSGTQLSVL.

J is TRBJ2-5 and V is TRBV28; D not certain. V was pared by 4 bases and J by 5 bases, with 11 bases between. Germline CDR1 MDHEN, CDR2 SYDVKM. CDR3 size: 13 residues. The CDR3 sequence is CASSSAGAETQYF. CDR3 bases: TGTGCCAGCAGTTCAGCCGGAGCGGAGACCCAGTACTTC.

This clonotype was counted a few times. The chain recombines TRBV20-1 with TRBJ2-3, with 7 bases that match TRBD2. CDR1 DFQATT and CDR2 SNEGSKA come from the germline V gene (reference sequence). The CDR3 has 15 residues. J gave up 3 bases and V 2 bases, and 8 bases lay outside the gene matches. CDR3 amino acids: CSARNPRGRTDTQYF. CDR3 in DNA: TGCAGTGCTAGAAACCCCCGCGGGAGAACAGATACGCAGTATTTT.

The chain combines TRBV5-6 with TRBJ2-2, with 7 bases aligning to TRBD2. This CDR3 comprises 15 residues. CDR1 is SGHDT and CDR2 is YYEEEE in the germline V gene. The ends lost 1 base at V and 6 bases at J; junction bases unmatched: 6. The CDR3 loop is CASSLSGLVPGELFF. CDR3 DNA: TGTGCCAGCAGCTTGTCCGGACTAGTGCCCGGGGAGCTGTTTTTT.

The table lists this clonotype with a few counts. The genes are TRBV6-6 and TRBJ1-2; 7 positions match TRBD1. This CDR3 region has 15 residues. Germline CDR1 is MNHNY and CDR2 is SVGAGI (reference sequence). V lost 2 bases to trimming and J lost 4 bases; unmatched junction nucleotides: 7. Here the CDR3 DNA reads TGTGCCAGCAGTTACCCCAGGGGGGCCTCCTATGGCTACACCTTC. Translated, it gives CASSYPRGASYGYTF.

The CDR3 sequence is CASSLNRAMNTEAFF. The CDR3 DNA reads as TGTGCCAGCAGTTTGAACAGGGCGATGAACACTGAAGCTTTCTTT. The chain links TRBV27 to TRBJ1-1; a weak D match, TRBD1 (6 bases). The CDR3 extends over 15 amino acids. The V gene's germline CDR1 is MNHEY and CDR2 SMNVEV (reference sequence). Deletions cut 3 bases from V and 0 bases from J, with 11 bases between.

The chain recombines TRBV7-8 with TRBJ2-7; perhaps TRBD2 as D (7 bases). The CDR3 consists of 14 residues. Germline loops: CDR1 SGHVS, CDR2 FQNEAQ. V was cut by 5 bases and J by 3 bases, with 14 bases left in between. CDR3 loop: CASSVGGGYYEQYF. Written as DNA, the CDR3 is TGTGCCAGCAGCGTAGGGGGGGGGTACTACGAGCAGTACTTC.

The rearrangement joins TRBV3-1 to TRBJ1-1; 7 bases are shared with TRBD1. The CDR3 is made up of 17 amino acids. The V gene end was trimmed by 1 base and the J gene end by 8 bases; junction bases not matched to a gene: 16. Germline V lookup: CDR1 LGHDT, CDR2 YNNKEL (reference sequence). The CDR3 DNA reads TGTGCCAGCAGCCAAGTCGGCAGGGGGTTTCTTGCTACCGAAGCTTTCTTT. Its protein is CASSQVGRGFLATEAFF.

The chain is built from TRBV7-2 and TRBJ2-3, with D maybe TRBD2 (5 bases). This CDR3 region has 14 residues. Deletions cut 3 bases from V and 5 bases from J, with 12 bases between. Germline CDR1 SGHTA, CDR2 FQGNSA. This chain's CDR3 is CASSLGYGEDTQYF. DNA for the CDR3: TGTGCCAGCAGCTTGGGTTACGGGGAAGATACGCAGTATTTT.